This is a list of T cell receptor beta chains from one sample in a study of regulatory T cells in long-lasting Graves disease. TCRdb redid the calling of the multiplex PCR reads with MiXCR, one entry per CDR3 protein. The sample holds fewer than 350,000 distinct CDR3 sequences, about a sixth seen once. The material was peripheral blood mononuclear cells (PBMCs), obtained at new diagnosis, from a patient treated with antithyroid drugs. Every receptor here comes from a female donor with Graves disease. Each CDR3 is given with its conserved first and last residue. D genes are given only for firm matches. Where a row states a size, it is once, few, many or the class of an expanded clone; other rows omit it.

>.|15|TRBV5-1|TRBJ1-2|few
CASSRGQILLYGYTF
TGCGCCAGCAGTCGCGGACAGATTTTACTCTATGGCTACACCTTC
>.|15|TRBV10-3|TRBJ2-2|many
CAVTRSNSNTGELFF
TGTGCCGTAACCAGGTCCAATTCGAACACCGGGGAGCTGTTTTTT
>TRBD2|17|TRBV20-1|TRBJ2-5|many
CSATASGRSLYQETQYF
TGCAGTGCTACAGCTAGCGGGAGATCCTTGTACCAAGAGACCCAGTACTTC
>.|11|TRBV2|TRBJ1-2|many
CASRTNYGYTF
TGTGCCAGCCGGACGAACTATGGCTACACCTTC
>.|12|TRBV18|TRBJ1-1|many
CASSPLRSQAFF
TGTGCCAGCTCACCCCTCCGGTCGCAAGCTTTCTTT
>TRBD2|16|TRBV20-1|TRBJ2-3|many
CSAHSGLAGETDTQYF
TGCAGTGCTCACTCGGGACTAGCGGGAGAAACAGATACGCAGTATTTT
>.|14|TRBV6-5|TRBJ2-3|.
CASGYFGSTDTQYF
TGTGCCAGCGGTTACTTCGGTAGCACAGATACGCAGTATTTT
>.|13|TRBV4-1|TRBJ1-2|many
CASSQEGVRGYTF
TGCGCCAGCAGCCAAGAAGGGGTAAGAGGCTACACCTTC
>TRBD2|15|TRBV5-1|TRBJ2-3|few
CASSLESGSADTQYF
TGCGCCAGCAGCTTGGAGAGCGGGAGTGCAGATACGCAGTATTTT
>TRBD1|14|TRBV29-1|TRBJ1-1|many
CSVVRTGVDTEAFF
TGCAGCGTTGTGAGGACAGGGGTTGACACTGAAGCTTTCTTT
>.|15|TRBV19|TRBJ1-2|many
CASSILRGRGLGYTF
TGTGCCAGTAGTATTCTTCGGGGACGAGGATTGGGCTACACCTTC
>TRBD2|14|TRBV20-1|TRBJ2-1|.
CSATGLAVYNEQFF
TGCAGTGCAACCGGACTAGCAGTATACAATGAGCAGTTCTTC
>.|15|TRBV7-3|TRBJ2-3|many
CASSPVATSTDTQYF
TGTGCCAGCAGCCCCGTAGCGACTAGCACAGATACGCAGTATTTT
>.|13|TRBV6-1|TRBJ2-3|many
CASTARGTDTQYF
TGTGCCAGCACTGCCCGGGGGACAGATACGCAGTATTTT
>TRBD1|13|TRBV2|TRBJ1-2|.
CASSGGQYYGYTF
TGTGCCAGCAGCGGGGGACAGTACTATGGCTACACCTTC
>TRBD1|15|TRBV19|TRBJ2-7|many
CASSTSGTGVYEQYF
TGTGCCAGTAGTACCTCCGGGACAGGGGTCTACGAGCAGTACTTC